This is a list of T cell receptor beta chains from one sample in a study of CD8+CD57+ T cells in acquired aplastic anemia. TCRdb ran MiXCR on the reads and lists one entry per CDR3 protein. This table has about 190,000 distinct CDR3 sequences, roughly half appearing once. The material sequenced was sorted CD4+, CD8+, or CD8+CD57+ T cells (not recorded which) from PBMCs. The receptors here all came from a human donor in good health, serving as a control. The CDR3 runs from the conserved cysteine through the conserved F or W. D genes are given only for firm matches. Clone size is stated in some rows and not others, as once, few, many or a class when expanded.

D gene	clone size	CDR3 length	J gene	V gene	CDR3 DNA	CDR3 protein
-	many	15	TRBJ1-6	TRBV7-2	TGTGCCAGCAGCTTAGCCCAACGCGGGCGGTCACCCCTCCACTTT	CASSLAQRGRSPLHF
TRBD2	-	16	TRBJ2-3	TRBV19	TGTGCCAGTAGTATAGGGGGAGGGAGTGCCCCAGGTACGCAGTATTTT	CASSIGGGSAPGTQYF
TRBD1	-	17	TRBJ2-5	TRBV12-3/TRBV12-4	TGTGCCAGCAGTCCCGCGACAGGGGATTATAGACAAGAGACCCAGTACTTC	CASSPATGDYRQETQYF
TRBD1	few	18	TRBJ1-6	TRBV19	TGTGCCAGTAGTACCGGACAGGGCGCGGGGTCCTATAATTCACCCCTCCACTTT	CASSTGQGAGSYNSPLHF
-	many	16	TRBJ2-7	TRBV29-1	TGCAGCGTTGAAGCGGGTGATCGACAGCCCCCCTACGAGCAGTACTTC	CSVEAGDRQPPYEQYF
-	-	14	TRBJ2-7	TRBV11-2	TGTGCCAGCAGCTTAGTCCAGGGTACCTACGAGCAGTACTTC	CASSLVQGTYEQYF
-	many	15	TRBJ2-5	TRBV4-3	TGCGCCAGCAGCCGGAGGGCAGGGGATTTTGAGACCCAGTACTTC	CASSRRAGDFETQYF
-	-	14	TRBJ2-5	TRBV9	TGTGCCAGCAGCGTAGCCGTTGGGGGAGAGACCCAGTACTTC	CASSVAVGGETQYF
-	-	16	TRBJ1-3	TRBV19	TGTGCCAGTAGTATCGGCATGTCCGTGGGGGGAAACACCATATATTTT	CASSIGMSVGGNTIYF
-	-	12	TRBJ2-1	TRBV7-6	TGTGCCAGCAGCTTAGACTGGGTAGAAGCGTTCTTC	CASSLDWVEAFF
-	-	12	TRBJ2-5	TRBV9	TGTGCCAGCAGCTTGGACCAAGAGACCCAGTACTTC	CASSLDQETQYF
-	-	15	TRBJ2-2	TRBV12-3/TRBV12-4	TGTGCCAGCAGTTTGGGAGGGGGGGCCCCCGGGGAGCTGTTTTTT	CASSLGGGAPGELFF
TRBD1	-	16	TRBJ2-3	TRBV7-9	TGTGCCAGCAGCTTAGAGGTAGGGGGCTACACAGATACGCAGTATTTT	CASSLEVGGYTDTQYF
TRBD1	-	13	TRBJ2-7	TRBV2	TGTGCCAGCAGTGAAGACAGGGGCTACGAGCAGTACTTC	CASSEDRGYEQYF
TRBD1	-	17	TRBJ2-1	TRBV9	TGTGCCAGCAGCGCGGGACAGGGGCTGAGCTCCTACAATGAGCAGTTCTTC	CASSAGQGLSSYNEQFF
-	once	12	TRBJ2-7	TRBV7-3	TGTGCCAGCAGTTTAGCGCTGAATGAGCAGTACTTC	CASSLALNEQYF
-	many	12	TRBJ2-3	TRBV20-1	TGCAGTGCTCGGGCTTTCACAGATACGCAGTATTTT	CSARAFTDTQYF
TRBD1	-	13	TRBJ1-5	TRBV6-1	TGTGCCAGCAGACCGAGGGACGGGACAGGGTTACATTTT	CASRPRDGTGLHF
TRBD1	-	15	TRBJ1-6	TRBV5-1	TGCGCCAGCAGCTTGGACGGACAGGGGGATTCACCCCTCCACTTT	CASSLDGQGDSPLHF
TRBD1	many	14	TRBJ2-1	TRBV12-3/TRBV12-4	TGTGCCAGCAGTCGGGGACAGGGGTTTCTTGAGCAGTTCTTC	CASSRGQGFLEQFF
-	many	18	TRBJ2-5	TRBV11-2	TGTGCCAGCAGCCCTCTTCGCACAGAGGGGCGAAGAAAAGAGACCCAGTACTTC	CASSPLRTEGRRKETQYF
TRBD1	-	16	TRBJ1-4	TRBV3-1	TGTGCCAGCAGCCAAGATGGGGGACAGGGCGGTGAAAAACTGTTTTTT	CASSQDGGQGGEKLFF
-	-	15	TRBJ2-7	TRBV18	TGTGCCAGCTCACCACCCGGGACGATTACCCACGAGCAGTACTTC	CASSPPGTITHEQYF
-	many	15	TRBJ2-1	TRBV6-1	TGTGCCAGCAGTGAAGGGCAGAGCTCCTACAATGAGCAGTTCTTC	CASSEGQSSYNEQFF